The entry that follows covers one T cell receptor (beta chain) sequence. This clonotype occurred a few times. Its target antigen remains unknown. Within one base of it there is no much larger clone, and no base qualities were kept. Hyperthyroidism patients were aged 18 to 65 years and newly diagnosed, with disease duration of less than 2 months. Patients with uncontrolled infections, other autoimmune diseases, pregnancy or lactation were excluded. Diagnoses were based on clinical symptoms, serum thyroxine and TRAb, thyroid ultrasound and orbital computed tomography. Blood from progressor patients was collected at the time of first diagnosis with hyperthyroidism, before any ophthalmopathy symptoms had appeared. PBMCs were separated from roughly 9.6 ml of fresh peripheral blood using Ficoll-Paque density gradient centrifugation. Progressor patients were defined as those initially diagnosed with Graves' hyperthyroidism in whom ophthalmopathy developed during follow-up. Total RNA was extracted using Trizol reagent, and RNA quality was assessed on an Agilent 2100 Bioanalyzer.

The data are from a study of T cells in Graves' hyperthyroidism and ophthalmopathy (dated by TCRdb to about 2019). Study-level background: Peripheral blood samples were taken at the time of initial diagnosis, prior to any treatment. A discovery cohort of roughly 100 patients, 43 with Graves' ophthalmopathy and about 60 with stable Graves' hyperthyroidism, was used to find distinguishing TCR V-J signatures. Prospective prediction of ophthalmopathy was tested in an independent validation cohort of approximately 19 hyperthyroidism patients and around 16 patients who later progressed to ophthalmopathy. The roughly 94 discovery patients were randomly divided into training and test sets at a 7:3 ratio. The study also compared thyroid tissue and blood T-cell repertoires from 5 to 7 Graves' hyperthyroidism patients. Once sampling was done, hyperthyroidism patients were given methimazole at a starting dose of 30 mg daily, whereas ophthalmopathy patients were given high-dose intravenous methylprednisolone. According to the paper, TCR Vbeta CDR3 sequencing was carried out on about 140 peripheral blood samples, which came from approximately 41 ophthalmopathy, around 75 hyperthyroidism and some 17 progressor patients. Points the paper makes about the study in general: In cross-validation, a model built on a 13 V-J signature told ophthalmopathy apart from stable hyperthyroidism with 87.88% sensitivity and around 83% specificity, and in testing the same model reached 80%/75%. Most expanded thyroid clonotypes (frequency above 0.001) were also detected in blood, suggesting blood repertoires may reflect thyroid immune responses. Sample size was not statistically predetermined, and investigators were not blinded to group allocation. In validation, progression to ophthalmopathy was predicted by the model with almost 71% sensitivity and around 76% specificity, a median of about 6.8 months before onset.

TCR beta CDR3 regions were amplified from RNA transcripts. A first-round RT-PCR of the TCR CDR3 used the HTBI primer set with the Qiagen OneStep RT-PCR kit. The libraries were constructed in a second round of multiplex PCR and then size-selected and purified. Paired-end sequencing of the libraries was performed with 100 bp reads on an Illumina HiSeq2000. Per the source publication's procedure: SOAPnuke was used to process the raw data, removing reads that contained adapters or uncalled bases, had a mean Phred below 15, or lacked an exact match to the constant primer or identifier. High-quality paired reads were merged using COPE v1.2.5, and each unique nucleotide sequence was defined as a clonotype. Clonotypes were aligned to IMGT TRBV, TRBD and TRBJ reference segments using MiTCR v1.1. Only V-J combinations with frequency above 0.0001, covering about 99% of repertoires, were analysed. The TCS score was defined as F50 (clonal expansion) divided by E x V (chaos), with BLOSUM62-based TCRdist calculated between CDR3 peptides within each V-J. Welch's t-statistics and random forest reduced fewer than 600 V-J features to roughly 13, which were used in a naive Bayes classifier (R e1071). TCRdb applied fastp at Q25 and MiXCR to the public reads, then kept only in-frame beta chains. Each entry is one CDR3 protein sequence, shown with its most common DNA and genes. The V and J calls were not made by the authors but by TCRdb's processing. For this sample the table gives a few hundred thousand distinct CDR3 sequences, of which around 16% were detected only once. The ten largest account for approximately 30% of the sample.

From the germline V gene, CDR1 is SGHAT and CDR2 is FQNNGV. The CDR3 contains 20 residues, cysteine and phenylalanine counted. Just the 60-base CDR3 DNA is kept, in frame starting at base 1. Cut back by 1 base and 4 bases, the V and J ends lie 26 bases apart. In this chain, TRBV11-2 is recombined with TRBJ2-1; the D gene cannot be named for sure. The specimen sequenced was blood. The receptor was derived from a young woman with Graves' hyperthyroidism that later progressed to Graves' ophthalmopathy. The CDR3 protein sequence reads: CASSLVTWELRLHKYNEQFF. Here is the DNA: TGTGCCAGCAGCTTAGTTACGTGGGAACTAAGACTGCATAAATACAATGAGCAGTTCTTC.